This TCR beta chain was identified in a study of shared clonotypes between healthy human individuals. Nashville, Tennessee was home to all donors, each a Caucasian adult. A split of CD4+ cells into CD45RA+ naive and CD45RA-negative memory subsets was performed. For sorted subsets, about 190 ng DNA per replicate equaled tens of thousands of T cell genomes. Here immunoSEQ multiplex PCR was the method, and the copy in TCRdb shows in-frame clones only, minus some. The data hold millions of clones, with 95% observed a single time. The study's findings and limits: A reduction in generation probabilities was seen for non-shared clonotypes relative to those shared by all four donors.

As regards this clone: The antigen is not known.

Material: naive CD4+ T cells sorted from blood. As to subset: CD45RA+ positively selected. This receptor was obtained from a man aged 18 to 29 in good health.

The CDR3 nucleotides are TGTGCCAGCAGCTCTCGACAGGGGTTGGATTCACCCCTCCACTTT. This gives the protein CASSSRQGLDSPLHF. The chain links TRBV7-8 to TRBJ1-6; 8 bases match TRBD1. Trimming at V came to 4 bases and at J to 8 bases, leaving 7 bases not matched to a gene. This CDR3 has 15 amino acids. CDR1 and CDR2 from the germline V gene are SGHVS and FQNEAQ.